This is a list of T cell receptor beta chains from one sample in a study of shared clonotypes between healthy human individuals. Data came from immunoSEQ multiplex PCR; TCRdb stores just in-frame clones and leaves some out. This sample has nearly 1 million clones, with over 75% found just once. The sequencing sample was made of memory CD4+ T cells sorted from blood. The receptor set was obtained from a man between 18 and 35 years old in good health. The CDR3 runs from the conserved cysteine through the conserved F or W. The D gene is left open where the match is weak. Clone size is not always given. Where it is, it says once, few, many or a class for expanded clones.

V gene,CDR3 length,D gene,clone size,J gene,CDR3 DNA,CDR3 protein
TRBV19,14,TRBD2,NA,TRBJ2-1,TGTGCCAGTAACCAGGGACTAGCGGGAAATGAGCAGTTCTTC,CASNQGLAGNEQFF
TRBV5-3,15,NA,once,TRBJ2-7,TGTGCCAGAAGCTTCAGGGTCCACCCTCACTACGAGCAGTACTTC,CARSFRVHPHYEQYF
TRBV12-5,16,NA,NA,TRBJ2-1,TGTGCTAGTGGTACCTCGCCTAGCGACAGCTACAATGAGCAGTTCTTC,CASGTSPSDSYNEQFF
TRBV11-3,14,NA,NA,TRBJ2-5,TGTGCCAGCAGTAATAGAGGCAAGGAAGAGACCCAGTACTTC,CASSNRGKEETQYF
TRBV5-1,16,NA,few,TRBJ2-1,TGCGCCAGCAGCCCGGACGGGATCCGGTGGGGCAATGAGCAGTTCTTC,CASSPDGIRWGNEQFF
TRBV10-3,15,TRBD2,NA,TRBJ2-2,TGTGCCATCAGTGAAACTAGCGGGAACAACGGGGAGCTGTTTTTT,CAISETSGNNGELFF
TRBV5-6,16,NA,NA,TRBJ1-6,TGTGCCAGCAGCTTGGGGCCATGGGATGGGAATTCACCCCTCCACTTT,CASSLGPWDGNSPLHF
TRBV5-4,14,NA,many,TRBJ1-1,TGTGCCAGCAGCTTGGGGGCAGCAAGGGCTGAAGCTTTCTTT,CASSLGAARAEAFF
TRBV28,14,NA,NA,TRBJ2-1,TGTGCCAGCAGTTTTACGGGCTCCTACAATGAGCAGTTCTTC,CASSFTGSYNEQFF
TRBV28,13,NA,NA,TRBJ1-5,TGTGCCAGCAGTCAATACCCGAAAGGGCCCCAGCATTTT,CASSQYPKGPQHF
TRBV10-3,13,NA,NA,TRBJ1-4,TGTGCCATCCGGGACGTAACTAATGAAAAACTGTTTTTT,CAIRDVTNEKLFF
TRBV15,14,NA,NA,TRBJ1-5,TGTGCCACCAGCCTGGGGGCAGGGGAACAGCCCCAGCATTTT,CATSLGAGEQPQHF
TRBV19,15,NA,NA,TRBJ1-5,TGTGCCAGTACCCCAGGACAGCATAGCAATCAGCCCCAGCATTTT,CASTPGQHSNQPQHF
TRBV29-1,11,NA,NA,TRBJ2-5,TGCAGCGTTAGAGGGGGGGAGACCCAGTACTTC,CSVRGGETQYF
TRBV5-6,12,NA,NA,TRBJ1-1,TGTGCCAGCAGCTTGCCGTCCACTGAAGCTTTCTTT,CASSLPSTEAFF
TRBV28,16,NA,NA,TRBJ2-2,TGTGCCAGCAGTCTCAGGGGCTGGGGAAAGATCGGGGAGCTGTTTTTT,CASSLRGWGKIGELFF
TRBV5-6,14,NA,NA,TRBJ1-4,TGTGCCAGCAGCTTGAGAGGGGTTGATGAAAAACTGTTTTTT,CASSLRGVDEKLFF
TRBV7-8,15,NA,NA,TRBJ1-6,TGTGCCAGCAGGAAGGGGGGGGCAGATAATTCACCCCTCCACTTT,CASRKGGADNSPLHF
TRBV5-6,13,NA,NA,TRBJ1-2,TGTGCCAGCAGCTTCTGGGGGGCCCTCGGCTACACCTTC,CASSFWGALGYTF
TRBV7-8,15,TRBD2,NA,TRBJ2-5,TGTGCCAGCAGCACCCGCGGGGGGCCTCAAGAGACCCAGTACTTC,CASSTRGGPQETQYF
TRBV11-2,16,NA,NA,TRBJ2-5,TGTGCCAGCAGCTTAGGGGCAGCTAGGTACCAAGAGACCCAGTACTTC,CASSLGAARYQETQYF
TRBV19,14,TRBD1,NA,TRBJ1-1,TGTGCCAGTAGTACCGAACAGGGGCTGGCTGAAGCTTTCTTT,CASSTEQGLAEAFF
TRBV5-6,14,NA,NA,TRBJ1-2,TGTGCCAGCAGCTTGGGCCTACTTACCCATGGCTACACCTTC,CASSLGLLTHGYTF
TRBV11-3,12,NA,NA,TRBJ1-1,TGTGCCAGCAGCTTAGGGAGCGCCGAAGCTTTCTTT,CASSLGSAEAFF
TRBV19,15,NA,once,TRBJ2-7,TGTGCCAGTAGTCCAAGCGGGCCAGTCTCCTACGAGCAGTACTTC,CASSPSGPVSYEQYF
TRBV6-1,13,NA,NA,TRBJ2-7,TGTGCCAGCACAAAGGGACTTAGCTACGAGCAGTACTTC,CASTKGLSYEQYF
TRBV29-1,13,TRBD1,NA,TRBJ2-2,TGCAGCTCTGACAGGGCCAACACCGGGGAGCTGTTTTTT,CSSDRANTGELFF
TRBV7-8,14,TRBD1,NA,TRBJ2-7,TGTGCCAGCAGCTTAGACAGGGGACCCTACGAGCAGTACTTC,CASSLDRGPYEQYF
TRBV6-6,15,TRBD1,NA,TRBJ2-2,TGTGCCAGCAGTACCGGGACAGGGTCCCCCGGGGAGCTGTTTTTT,CASSTGTGSPGELFF